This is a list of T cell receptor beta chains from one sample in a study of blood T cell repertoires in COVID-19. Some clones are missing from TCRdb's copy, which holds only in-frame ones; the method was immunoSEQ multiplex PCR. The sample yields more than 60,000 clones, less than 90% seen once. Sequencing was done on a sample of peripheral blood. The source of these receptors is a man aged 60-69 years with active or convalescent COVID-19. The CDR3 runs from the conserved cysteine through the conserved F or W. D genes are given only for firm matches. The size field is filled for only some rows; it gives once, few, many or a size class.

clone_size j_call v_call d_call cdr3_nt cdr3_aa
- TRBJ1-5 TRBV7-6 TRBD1 TGTGCCAGCAGCCCCCGGGACAGGATATCCCTAACCCAGCATTTT CASSPRDRISLTQHF
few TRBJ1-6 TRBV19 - TGTGCCAGTACCCCCGGAGGCCCACCCCTCCACTTT CASTPGGPPLHF
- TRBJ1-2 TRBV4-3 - TGCGCCAGCAGCCAAGAGACTCTCTATGGCTACACCTTC CASSQETLYGYTF
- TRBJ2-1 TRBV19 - TGTGCCAGTAGTCCCCTGACTGGTGACAATGAGCAGTTCTTC CASSPLTGDNEQFF
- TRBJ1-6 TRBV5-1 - TGCGCCAGCAGCTTGGCCCCCGGGAACGAAAATTCACCCCTCCACTTT CASSLAPGNENSPLHF
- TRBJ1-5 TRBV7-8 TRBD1 TGTGCCAGCAGCTTAAGTAGGGACAGGGTTCAGCCCCAGCATTTT CASSLSRDRVQPQHF
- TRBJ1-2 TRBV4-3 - TGCGCCAGCAGCCAAGACAGGGTCTATGGCTACACCTTC CASSQDRVYGYTF
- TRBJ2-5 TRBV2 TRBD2 TGTGCCAGCAGTGAGATGGGGCGGGGGGAATTTAGGCAGGAGACCCAGTACTTC CASSEMGRGEFRQETQYF
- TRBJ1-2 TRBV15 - TGTGCCACCAGCAGAGATCACATACCCTACACCTTC CATSRDHIPYTF
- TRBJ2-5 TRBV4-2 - TGTGCCAGCAGCCAAGATGTGGGGCCCCAAGAGACCCAGTACTTC CASSQDVGPQETQYF
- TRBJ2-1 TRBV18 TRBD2 TGTGCCAGCTCACCATTGGGACTAGCGGCCAATGAGCAGTTCTTC CASSPLGLAANEQFF
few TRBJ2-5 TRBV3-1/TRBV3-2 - TGTGCCAGCAGCCAAGACTGGGGGCCTCAAGAGACCCAGTACTTC CASSQDWGPQETQYF
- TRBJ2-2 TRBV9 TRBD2 TGTGCCAGCAGCGTGTCTTCTCAGCGGGGGAACACCGGGGAGCTGTTTTTT CASSVSSQRGNTGELFF
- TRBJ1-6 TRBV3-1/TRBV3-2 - TGTGCCAGCAGCCACCGGACAGTCTATAATTCACCCCTCCACTTT CASSHRTVYNSPLHF
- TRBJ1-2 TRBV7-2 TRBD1 TGTGCCAGCAGCATGGGACAGAGAAACTATGGCTACACCTTC CASSMGQRNYGYTF
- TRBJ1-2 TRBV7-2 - TGTGCCAGCAGCTTAGTGCAGGCGCTCAACTATGGCTACACCTTC CASSLVQALNYGYTF
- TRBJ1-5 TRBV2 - TGTGCCAGCAGTGTGGGCCTCGGGGGGCAGGGCAATCAGCCCCAGCATTTT CASSVGLGGQGNQPQHF
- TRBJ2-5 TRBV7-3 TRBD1 TGTGCCAGCAGCACAGGGGCGGGAGAGACCCAGTACTTC CASSTGAGETQYF
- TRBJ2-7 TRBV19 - TGTGCCAGTAGTACCCCCCCACGGGAGCGGACCAAATACGAGCAGTACTTC CASSTPPRERTKYEQYF
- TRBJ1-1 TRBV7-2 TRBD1 TGTGCCAGCAGCTTGCCGGGACAGGAGAAAGCTTTCTTT CASSLPGQEKAFF
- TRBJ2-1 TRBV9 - TGTGCCAGCAGCGCCTTAGGCGGCCCAGCATACAATGAGCAGTTCTTC CASSALGGPAYNEQFF
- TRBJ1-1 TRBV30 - TGTGCCTGGAGTGTGGGCATCGCGAACACTGAAGCTTTCTTT CAWSVGIANTEAFF
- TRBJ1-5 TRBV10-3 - TGTGCCATCAGTGCTGGTCAGGATAATCAGCCCCAGCATTTT CAISAGQDNQPQHF
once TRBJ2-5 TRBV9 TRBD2 TGTGCCAGCAGCGTAGGTCCCACTAGCGGGGGGTCCCAAGAGACCCAGTACTTC CASSVGPTSGGSQETQYF